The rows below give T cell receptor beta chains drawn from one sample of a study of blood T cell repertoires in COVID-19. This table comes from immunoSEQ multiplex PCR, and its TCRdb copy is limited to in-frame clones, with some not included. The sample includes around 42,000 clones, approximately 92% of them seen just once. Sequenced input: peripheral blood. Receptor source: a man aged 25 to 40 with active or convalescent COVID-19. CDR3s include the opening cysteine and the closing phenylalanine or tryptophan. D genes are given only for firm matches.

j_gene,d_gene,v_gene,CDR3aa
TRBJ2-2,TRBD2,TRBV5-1,CASSLDGGSFYTGELFF
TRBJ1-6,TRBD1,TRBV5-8,CASSFEGTGVRLHF
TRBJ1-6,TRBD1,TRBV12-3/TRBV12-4,CASSRTGVTPLHF
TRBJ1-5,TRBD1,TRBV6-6,CASINRGVSAQHF
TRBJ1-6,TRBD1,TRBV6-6,CASSQGQGYSPLHF
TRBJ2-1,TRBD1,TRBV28,CASSPTGTGDNEQFF
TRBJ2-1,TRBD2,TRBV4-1,CASSQEGLLAGVAQFF
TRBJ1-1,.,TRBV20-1,CSARSYTEAFF
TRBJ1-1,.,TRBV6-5,CATSITGNTEAFF
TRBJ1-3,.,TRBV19,CASSITDSRFSGNTIYF
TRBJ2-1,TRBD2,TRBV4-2,CASSPGTSGPYNEQFF
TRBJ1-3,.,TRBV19,CASSIDRSSGNTIYF
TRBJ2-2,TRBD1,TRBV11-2,CASSLVRGRGGELFF
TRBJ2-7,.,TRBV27,CASSFGAGGREQYF
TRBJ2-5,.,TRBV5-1,CASSLTDQETQYF
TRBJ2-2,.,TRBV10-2,CATEPGAGELFF
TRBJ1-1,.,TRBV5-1,CASSLVAGKTEAFF
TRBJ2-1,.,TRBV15,CATSSPDTGSYNEQFF
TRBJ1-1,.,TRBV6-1,CASSEPGGSGNTEAFF
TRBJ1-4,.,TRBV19,CASKLTVATNEKLFF
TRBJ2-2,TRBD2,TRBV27,CASSIRTSGTNTGELFF
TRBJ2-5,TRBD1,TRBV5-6,CASTWDRAETQYF
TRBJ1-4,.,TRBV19,CASSIWRGPPTNEKLFF
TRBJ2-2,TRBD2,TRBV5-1,CASSLRLAGSTGELFF
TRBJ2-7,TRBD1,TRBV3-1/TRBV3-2,CASSRGTGGRYEQYF